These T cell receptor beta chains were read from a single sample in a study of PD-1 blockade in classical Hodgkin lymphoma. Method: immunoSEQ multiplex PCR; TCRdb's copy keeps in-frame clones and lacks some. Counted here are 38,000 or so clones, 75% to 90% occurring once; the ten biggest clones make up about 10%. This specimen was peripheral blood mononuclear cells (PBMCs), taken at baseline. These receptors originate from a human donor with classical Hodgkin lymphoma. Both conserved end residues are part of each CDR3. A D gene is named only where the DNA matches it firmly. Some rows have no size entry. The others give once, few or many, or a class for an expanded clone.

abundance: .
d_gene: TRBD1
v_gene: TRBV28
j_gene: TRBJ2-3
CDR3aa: CASSLYTPGQGFITDTQYF
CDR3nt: TGTGCCAGCAGTTTATATACACCTGGACAGGGGTTTATCACAGATACGCAGTATTTT

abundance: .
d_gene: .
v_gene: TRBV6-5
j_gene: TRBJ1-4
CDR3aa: CASSYSSPFRNEKLFF
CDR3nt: TGTGCCAGCAGTTACTCGAGCCCCTTCCGGAATGAAAAACTGTTTTTT

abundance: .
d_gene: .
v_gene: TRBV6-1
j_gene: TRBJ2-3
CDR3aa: CASDPLSDTQYF
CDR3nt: TGTGCCAGCGACCCCCTTTCAGATACGCAGTATTTT

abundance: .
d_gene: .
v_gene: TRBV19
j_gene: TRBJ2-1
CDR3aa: CASSRVDRFIFYNEQFF
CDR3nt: TGTGCCAGTAGTAGAGTAGACAGATTCATATTTTACAATGAGCAGTTCTTC

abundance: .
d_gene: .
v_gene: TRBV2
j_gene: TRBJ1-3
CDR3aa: CASSEEAGGNTIYF
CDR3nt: TGTGCCAGCAGTGAAGAGGCCGGGGGAAACACCATATATTTT

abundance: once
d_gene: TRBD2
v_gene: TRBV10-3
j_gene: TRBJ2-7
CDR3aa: CAISSGRESYEQYF
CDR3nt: TGTGCCATCAGTAGCGGGAGAGAGTCCTACGAGCAGTACTTC

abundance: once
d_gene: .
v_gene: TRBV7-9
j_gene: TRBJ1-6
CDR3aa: CASSLAGRGSSYNSPLHF
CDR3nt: TGTGCCAGCAGCTTAGCGGGGAGGGGAAGCTCCTATAATTCACCCCTCCACTTT

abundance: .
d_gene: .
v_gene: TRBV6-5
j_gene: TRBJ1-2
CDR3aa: CASSRGFGYTF
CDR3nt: TGTGCCAGCAGTAGGGGGTTTGGCTACACCTTC

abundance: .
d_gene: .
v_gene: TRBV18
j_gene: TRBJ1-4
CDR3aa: CASSPRGATNEKLFF
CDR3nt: TGTGCCAGCTCACCTAGGGGGGCAACTAATGAAAAACTGTTTTTT

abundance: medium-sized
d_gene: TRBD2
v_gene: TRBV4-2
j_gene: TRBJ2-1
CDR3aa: CASSQTRTSGAKEQFF
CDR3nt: TGTGCCAGCAGCCAGACTCGGACTAGCGGGGCTAAGGAGCAGTTCTTC

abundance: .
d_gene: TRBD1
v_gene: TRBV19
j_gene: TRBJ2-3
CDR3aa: CASSRTGGIDTQYF
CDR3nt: TGTGCCAGTAGTCGGACAGGGGGCATAGATACGCAGTATTTT

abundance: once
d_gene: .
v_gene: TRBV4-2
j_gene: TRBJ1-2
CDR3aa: CASSQVGTDRGYTF
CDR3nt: TGTGCCAGCAGCCAAGTTGGGACCGACCGTGGCTACACCTTC

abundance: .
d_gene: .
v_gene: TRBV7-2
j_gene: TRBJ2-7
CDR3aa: CASSLDRRLSEQYF
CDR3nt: TGTGCCAGCAGCTTAGATAGACGCCTCAGCGAGCAGTACTTC

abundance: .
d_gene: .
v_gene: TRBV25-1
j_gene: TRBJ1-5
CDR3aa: CASSEGSGGNGPQHF
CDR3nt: TGTGCCAGCAGTGAGGGGAGTGGGGGTAATGGGCCCCAGCATTTT

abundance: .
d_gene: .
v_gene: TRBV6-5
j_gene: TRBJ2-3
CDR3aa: CASRLSGPSQDTQYF
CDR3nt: TGTGCCAGCAGACTTTCGGGACCCTCCCAGGATACGCAGTATTTT

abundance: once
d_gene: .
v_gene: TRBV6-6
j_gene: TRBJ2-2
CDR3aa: CASSPYYLNTGELFF
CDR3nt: TGTGCCAGCAGTCCCTACTACCTAAACACCGGGGAGCTGTTTTTT

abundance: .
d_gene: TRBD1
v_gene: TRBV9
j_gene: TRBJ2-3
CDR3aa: CASSVGAGTGRPDTQYF
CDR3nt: TGTGCCAGCAGCGTCGGAGCCGGGACAGGGCGTCCAGATACGCAGTATTTT

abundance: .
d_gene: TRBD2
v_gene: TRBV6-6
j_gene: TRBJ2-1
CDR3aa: CASSPLAGLNNEQFF
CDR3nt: TGTGCCAGCAGTCCACTAGCGGGGCTTAACAATGAGCAGTTCTTC

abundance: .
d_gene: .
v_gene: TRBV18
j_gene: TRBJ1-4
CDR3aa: CASSPSRGREKLFF
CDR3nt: TGTGCCAGCTCACCGAGCAGGGGAAGAGAAAAACTGTTTTTT

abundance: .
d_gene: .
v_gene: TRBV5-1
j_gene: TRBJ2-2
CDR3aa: CASSLGEITGELFF
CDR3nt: TGCGCCAGCAGCTTGGGGGAGATCACCGGGGAGCTGTTTTTT

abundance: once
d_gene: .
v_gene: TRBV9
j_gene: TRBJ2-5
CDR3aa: CASSGYREETQYF
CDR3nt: TGTGCCAGCAGCGGGTATAGGGAAGAGACCCAGTACTTC

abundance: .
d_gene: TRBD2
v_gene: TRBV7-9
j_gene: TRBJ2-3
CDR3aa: CASSSLAGPTDTQYF
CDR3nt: TGTGCCAGCAGCTCCCTAGCGGGACCCACAGATACGCAGTATTTT

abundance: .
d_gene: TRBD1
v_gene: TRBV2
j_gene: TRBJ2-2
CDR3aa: CASSVRGQGTGELFF
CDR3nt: TGTGCCAGCAGTGTTAGGGGACAGGGAACCGGGGAGCTGTTTTTT

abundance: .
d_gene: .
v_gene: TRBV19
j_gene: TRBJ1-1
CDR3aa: CASRRQPWENTEAFF
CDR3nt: TGTGCCAGTAGAAGACAACCTTGGGAGAACACTGAAGCTTTCTTT

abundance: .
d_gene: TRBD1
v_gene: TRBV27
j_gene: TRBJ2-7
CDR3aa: CASSLTRDRVYEQYF
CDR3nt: TGTGCCAGCAGTTTAACCCGGGACAGGGTTTACGAGCAGTACTTC

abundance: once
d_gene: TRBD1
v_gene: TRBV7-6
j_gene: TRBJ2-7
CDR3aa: CASSPDRGSYEQYF
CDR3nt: TGTGCCAGCAGCCCGGACAGGGGCTCCTACGAGCAGTACTTC

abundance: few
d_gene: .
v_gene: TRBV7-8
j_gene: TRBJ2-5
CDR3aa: CASSLAQEGGWEETQYF
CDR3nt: TGTGCCAGCAGCTTAGCGCAGGAGGGGGGATGGGAAGAGACCCAGTACTTC

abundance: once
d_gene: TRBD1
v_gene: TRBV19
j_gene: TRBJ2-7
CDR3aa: CASSWGQASYEQYF
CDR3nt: TGTGCCAGTAGTTGGGGACAGGCTTCCTACGAGCAGTACTTC

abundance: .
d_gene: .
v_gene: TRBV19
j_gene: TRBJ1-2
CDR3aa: CASSIRDSTPGNTF
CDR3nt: TGTGCCAGTAGTATAAGAGACAGTACCCCGGGGAACACCTTC

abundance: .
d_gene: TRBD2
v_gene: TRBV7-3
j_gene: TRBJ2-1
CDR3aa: CASSFGLANEQFF
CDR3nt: TGTGCCAGCAGTTTCGGACTAGCCAATGAGCAGTTCTTC

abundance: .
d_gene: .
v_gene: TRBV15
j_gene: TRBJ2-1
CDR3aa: CATNGYPNSYNEQFF
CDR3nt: TGTGCCACCAACGGCTACCCGAACTCCTACAATGAGCAGTTCTTC

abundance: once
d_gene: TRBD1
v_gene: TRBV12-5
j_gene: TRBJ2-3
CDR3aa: CASGLRQGGSTDTQYF
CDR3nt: TGTGCTAGTGGTTTGAGACAGGGGGGAAGCACAGATACGCAGTATTTT

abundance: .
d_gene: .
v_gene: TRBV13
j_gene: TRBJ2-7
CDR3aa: CASSFIRGNPYEQYF
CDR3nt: TGTGCCAGCAGCTTTATACGGGGAAACCCCTACGAGCAGTACTTC

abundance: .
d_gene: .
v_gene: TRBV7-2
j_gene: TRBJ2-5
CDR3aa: CASSLDRRETQYF
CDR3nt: TGTGCCAGCAGCCTCGACCGACGGGAGACCCAGTACTTC

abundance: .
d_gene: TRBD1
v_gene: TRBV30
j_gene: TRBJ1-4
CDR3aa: CAWSSGQGGNEKLFF
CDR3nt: TGTGCCTGGAGCTCCGGACAGGGGGGAAATGAAAAACTGTTTTTT

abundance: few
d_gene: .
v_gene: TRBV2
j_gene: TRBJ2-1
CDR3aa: CASSKGYNEQFF
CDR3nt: TGTGCCAGCAGTAAGGGGTACAATGAGCAGTTCTTC

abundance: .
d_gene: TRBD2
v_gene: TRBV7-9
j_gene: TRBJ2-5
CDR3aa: CASSYFDGLATFVERTQYF
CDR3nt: TGTGCCAGCAGCTACTTTGATGGACTAGCGACCTTTGTTGAACGGACCCAGTACTTC

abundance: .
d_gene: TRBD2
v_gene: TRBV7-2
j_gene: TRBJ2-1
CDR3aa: CASSLVGTSGQSSYNEQFF
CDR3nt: TGTGCCAGCAGCTTAGTGGGGACTAGCGGACAGAGCTCCTACAATGAGCAGTTCTTC

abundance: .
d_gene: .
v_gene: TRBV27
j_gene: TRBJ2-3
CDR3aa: CASSLGGSTDTQYF
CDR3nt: TGTGCCAGCAGTTTAGGAGGGAGCACAGATACGCAGTATTTT

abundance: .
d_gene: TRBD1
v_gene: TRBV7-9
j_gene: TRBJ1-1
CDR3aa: CASSLGNRGMVAEAFF
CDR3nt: TGTGCCAGCAGCTTGGGGAACAGGGGGATGGTGGCTGAAGCTTTCTTT

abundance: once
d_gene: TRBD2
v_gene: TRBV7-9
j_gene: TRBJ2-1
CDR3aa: CASSLSGASDNEQFF
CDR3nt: TGTGCCAGCAGCCTTAGCGGGGCCTCGGACAATGAGCAGTTCTTC

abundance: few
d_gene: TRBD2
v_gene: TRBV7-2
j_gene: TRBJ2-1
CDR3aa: CASSRGTSGYNEQFF
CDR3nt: TGTGCCAGCAGCCGAGGGACTAGCGGATACAATGAGCAGTTCTTC

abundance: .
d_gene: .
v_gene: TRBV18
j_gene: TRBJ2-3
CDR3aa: CASSPFQAGADTQYF
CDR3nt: TGTGCCAGCTCACCATTTCAGGCCGGCGCGGATACGCAGTATTTT

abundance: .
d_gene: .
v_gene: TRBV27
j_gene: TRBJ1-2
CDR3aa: CASSLHEGYGYTF
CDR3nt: TGTGCCAGCAGTTTACACGAGGGCTATGGCTACACCTTC

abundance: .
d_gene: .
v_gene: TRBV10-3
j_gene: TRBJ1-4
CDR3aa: CAISDSNEKLFF
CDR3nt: TGTGCCATCAGTGACAGTAATGAAAAACTGTTTTTT

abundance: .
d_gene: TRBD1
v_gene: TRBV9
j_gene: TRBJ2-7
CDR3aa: CASSLTGTGINEQYF
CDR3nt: TGTGCCAGCAGCCTAACCGGGACAGGCATCAACGAGCAGTACTTC

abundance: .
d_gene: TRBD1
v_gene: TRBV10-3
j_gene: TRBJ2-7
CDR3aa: CATSSGQGYEQYF
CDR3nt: TGTGCCACGAGCTCGGGACAGGGCTACGAGCAGTACTTC